Described below is a single T cell receptor beta chain sequence and its context. The antigen remains undetermined. This table comes from immunoSEQ multiplex PCR, and its TCRdb copy is limited to in-frame clones, with some not included. This sample has 150,000 to 200,000 clones, with roughly nine tenths found just once. This entry comes from a study of T cell responses to AZD1222 COVID-19 vaccine. Study results and limitations: Donors, mostly white British, included more females; clonal diversity was possibly underestimated. Just a handful of people given AZD1222 tested seropositive at baseline.

The TCR was taken from an adult who received the AZD1222 COVID-19 vaccine. The specimen was peripheral blood, collected 28 days after the second AZD1222 dose.

The CDR3 loop is CASRRQDFYGYTF. CDR3 DNA sequence: TGTGCCAGCAGGCGGCAGGATTTTTATGGCTACACCTTC. The chain uses TRBV25-1 and TRBJ1-2; D is uncertain. The germline V and J ends were trimmed by 6 bases and 5 bases, with 13 bases remaining between them. This CDR3 spans 13 amino acids. CDR1 and CDR2 (germline): MGHDK, SYGVNS.